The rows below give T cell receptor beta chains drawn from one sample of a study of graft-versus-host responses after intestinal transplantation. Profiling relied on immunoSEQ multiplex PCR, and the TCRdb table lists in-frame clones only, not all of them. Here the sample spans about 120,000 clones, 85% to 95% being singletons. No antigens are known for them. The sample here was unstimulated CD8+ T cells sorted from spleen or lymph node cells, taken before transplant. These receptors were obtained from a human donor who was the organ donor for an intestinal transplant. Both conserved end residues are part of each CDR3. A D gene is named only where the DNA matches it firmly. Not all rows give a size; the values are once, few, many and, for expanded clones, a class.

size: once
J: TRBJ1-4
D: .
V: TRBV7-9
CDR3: CASSLESGTRVGKLFF
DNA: TGTGCCAGCAGCTTAGAGTCCGGGACAAGAGTAGGAAAACTGTTTTTT

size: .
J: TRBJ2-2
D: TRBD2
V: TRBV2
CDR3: CASQSGVENNGELFF
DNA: TGTGCCAGCCAAAGCGGGGTAGAGAATAACGGGGAGCTGTTTTTT

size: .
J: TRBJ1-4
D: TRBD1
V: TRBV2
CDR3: CASSEWGQGASNEKLFF
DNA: TGTGCCAGCAGTGAATGGGGACAGGGGGCTTCTAATGAAAAACTGTTTTTT

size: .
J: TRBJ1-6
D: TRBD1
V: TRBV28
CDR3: CASSLTGNRPLHF
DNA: TGTGCCAGCAGTTTGACAGGGAACAGGCCCCTCCACTTT

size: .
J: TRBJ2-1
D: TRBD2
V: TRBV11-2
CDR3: CASSFTSAYNEQFF
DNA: TGTGCCAGCAGCTTCACTAGCGCGTACAATGAGCAGTTCTTC

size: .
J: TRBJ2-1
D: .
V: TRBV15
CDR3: CATSGEDAEQFF
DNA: TGTGCCACCAGCGGAGAGGACGCTGAGCAGTTCTTC

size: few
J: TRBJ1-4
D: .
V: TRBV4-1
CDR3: CASSLGRGAQGEKLFF
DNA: TGCGCCAGCAGCCTTGGGCGGGGGGCGCAAGGGGAAAAACTGTTTTTT

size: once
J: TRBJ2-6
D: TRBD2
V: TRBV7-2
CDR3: CASSLESGRALSGANVLTF
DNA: TGTGCCAGCAGCTTAGAGAGCGGGAGGGCCCTCTCTGGGGCCAACGTCCTGACTTTC

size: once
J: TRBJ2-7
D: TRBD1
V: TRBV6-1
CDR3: CAIRTGGMHEQYF
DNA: TGTGCCATCCGGACAGGGGGCATGCACGAGCAGTACTTC

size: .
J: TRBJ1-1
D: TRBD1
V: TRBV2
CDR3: CASSAETGDEAFF
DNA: TGTGCCAGCAGTGCCGAGACAGGGGATGAAGCTTTCTTT

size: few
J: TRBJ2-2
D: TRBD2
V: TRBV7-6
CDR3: CACSLGASGNTGELFF
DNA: TGTGCCTGCAGCTTAGGGGCTAGCGGTAACACCGGGGAGCTGTTTTTT

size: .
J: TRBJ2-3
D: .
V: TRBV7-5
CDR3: CARSLRIQDTQYF
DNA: TGTGCCAGAAGCTTAAGGATTCAGGATACGCAGTATTTT

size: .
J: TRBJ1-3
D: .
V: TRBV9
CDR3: CASSVGASSGNTIYF
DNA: TGTGCCAGCAGCGTAGGGGCAAGCTCTGGAAACACCATATATTTT

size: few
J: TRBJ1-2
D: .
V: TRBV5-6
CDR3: CASSLGVSGYTF
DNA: TGTGCCAGCAGCTTAGGGGTGTCAGGCTACACCTTC

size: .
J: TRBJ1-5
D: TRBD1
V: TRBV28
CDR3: CASSFTGTEPYSNQPQHF
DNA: TGTGCCAGCAGTTTCACCGGGACAGAGCCGTATAGCAATCAGCCCCAGCATTTT

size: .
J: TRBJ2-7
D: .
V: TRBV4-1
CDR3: CASSQDPSGASYEQYF
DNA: TGCGCCAGCAGCCAAGATCCCAGCGGTGCCTCCTACGAGCAGTACTTC

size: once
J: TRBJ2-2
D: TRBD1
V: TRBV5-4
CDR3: CASSEQGSGELFF
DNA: TGTGCCAGCAGCGAACAGGGGTCCGGGGAGCTGTTTTTT

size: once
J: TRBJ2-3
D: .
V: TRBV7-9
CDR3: CASSLVSRVLTGTQYF
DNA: TGTGCCAGCAGCTTAGTGAGCCGGGTCCTCACGGGTACGCAGTATTTT

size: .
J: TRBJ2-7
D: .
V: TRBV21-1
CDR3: CASSRLTSGSSYEQYF
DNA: TGTGCCAGCAGCCGACTCACTAGCGGGTCCTCCTACGAGCAGTACTTC

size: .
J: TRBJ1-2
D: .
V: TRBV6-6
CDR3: CASMTYGQPYGYTF
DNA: TGTGCCAGCATGACCTATGGGCAGCCCTATGGCTACACCTTC

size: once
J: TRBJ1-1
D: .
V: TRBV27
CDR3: CASSPFYQGGNTEAFF
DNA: TGTGCCAGCAGTCCCTTCTACCAGGGAGGGAACACTGAAGCTTTCTTT

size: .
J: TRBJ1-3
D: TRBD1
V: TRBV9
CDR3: CASSPHRGTSGNTIYF
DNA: TGTGCCAGCAGCCCTCACAGGGGAACCTCTGGAAACACCATATATTTT